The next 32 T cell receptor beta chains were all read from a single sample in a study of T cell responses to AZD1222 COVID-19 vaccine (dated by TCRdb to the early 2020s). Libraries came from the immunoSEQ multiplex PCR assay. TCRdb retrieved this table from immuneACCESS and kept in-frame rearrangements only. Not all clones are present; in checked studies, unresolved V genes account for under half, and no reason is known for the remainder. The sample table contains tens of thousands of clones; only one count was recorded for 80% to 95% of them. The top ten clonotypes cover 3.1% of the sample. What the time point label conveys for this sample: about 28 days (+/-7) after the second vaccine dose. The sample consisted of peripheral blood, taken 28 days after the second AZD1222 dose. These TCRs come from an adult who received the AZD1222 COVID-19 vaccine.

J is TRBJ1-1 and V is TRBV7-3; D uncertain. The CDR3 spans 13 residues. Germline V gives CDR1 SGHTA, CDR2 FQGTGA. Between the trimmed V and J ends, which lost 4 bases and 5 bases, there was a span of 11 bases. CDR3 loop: CASSYSRWTEAFF. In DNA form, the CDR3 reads TGTGCCAGCAGCTATAGTAGGTGGACTGAAGCTTTCTTT.

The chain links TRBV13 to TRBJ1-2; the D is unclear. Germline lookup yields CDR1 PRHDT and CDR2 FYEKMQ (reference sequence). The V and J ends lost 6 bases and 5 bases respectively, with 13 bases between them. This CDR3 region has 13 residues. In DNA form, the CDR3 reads TGTGCCAGCAGTCCCGTGGGCAGGTATGGCTACACCTTC. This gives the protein CASSPVGRYGYTF.

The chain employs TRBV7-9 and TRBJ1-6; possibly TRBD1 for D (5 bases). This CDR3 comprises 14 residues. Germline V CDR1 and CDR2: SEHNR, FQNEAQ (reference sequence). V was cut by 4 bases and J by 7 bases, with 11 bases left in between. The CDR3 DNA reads TGTGCCAGCAGCTCCCCCCAGGGCAATTCACCCCTCCACTTT. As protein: CASSSPQGNSPLHF.

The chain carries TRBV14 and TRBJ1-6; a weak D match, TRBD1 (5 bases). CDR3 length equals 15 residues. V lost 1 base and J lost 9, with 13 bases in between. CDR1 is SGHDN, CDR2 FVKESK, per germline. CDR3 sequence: CASSQVAQGGSPLHF. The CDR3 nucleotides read TGTGCCAGCAGCCAAGTCGCTCAGGGTGGTTCACCCCTCCACTTT.

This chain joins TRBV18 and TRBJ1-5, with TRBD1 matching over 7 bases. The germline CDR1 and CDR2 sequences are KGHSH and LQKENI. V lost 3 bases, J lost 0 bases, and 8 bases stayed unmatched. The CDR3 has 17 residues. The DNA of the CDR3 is TGTGCCAGCTCACCCCAGACAGGGACTAATAGCAATCAGCCCCAGCATTTT. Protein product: CASSPQTGTNSNQPQHF.

The CDR3 DNA is TGTGCCAGCAGCTTAGACGGGGGAACAGATACGCAGTATTTT. Translating gives CASSLDGGTDTQYF. This chain joins TRBV11-2 and TRBJ2-3; weak D call: TRBD2 (6 bases). The CDR3 sequence is 14 residues long. V was trimmed by 0 bases and J by 3 bases, leaving 7 bases between them. Germline V gene data show CDR1 as SGHAT and CDR2 as FQNNGV.

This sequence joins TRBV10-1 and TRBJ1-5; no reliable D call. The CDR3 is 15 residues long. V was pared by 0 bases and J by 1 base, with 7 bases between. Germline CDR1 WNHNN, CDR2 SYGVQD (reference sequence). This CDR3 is CASSESGRSNQPQHF. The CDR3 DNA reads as TGCGCCAGCAGTGAGTCGGGCAGAAGCAATCAGCCCCAGCATTTT.

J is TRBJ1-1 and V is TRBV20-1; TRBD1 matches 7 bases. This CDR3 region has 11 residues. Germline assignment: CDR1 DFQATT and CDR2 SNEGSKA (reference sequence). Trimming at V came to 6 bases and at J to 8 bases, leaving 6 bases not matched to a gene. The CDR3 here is CSARDRDEAFF. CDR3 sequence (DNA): TGCAGTGCCAGGGACAGAGACGAAGCTTTCTTT.

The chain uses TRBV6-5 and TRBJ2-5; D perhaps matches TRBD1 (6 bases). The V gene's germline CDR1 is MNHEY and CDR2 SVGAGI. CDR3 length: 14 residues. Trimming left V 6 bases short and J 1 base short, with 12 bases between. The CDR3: CASSYRTAQETQYF. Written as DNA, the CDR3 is TGTGCCAGCAGCTACAGGACAGCCCAAGAGACCCAGTACTTC.

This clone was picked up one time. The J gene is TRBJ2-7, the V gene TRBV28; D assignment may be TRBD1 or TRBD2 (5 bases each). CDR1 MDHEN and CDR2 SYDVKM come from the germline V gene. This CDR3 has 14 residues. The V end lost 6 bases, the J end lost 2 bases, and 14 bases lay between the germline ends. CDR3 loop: CASSPGGPPYEQYF. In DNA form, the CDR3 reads TGTGCCAGCAGCCCTGGGGGACCTCCCTACGAGCAGTACTTC.

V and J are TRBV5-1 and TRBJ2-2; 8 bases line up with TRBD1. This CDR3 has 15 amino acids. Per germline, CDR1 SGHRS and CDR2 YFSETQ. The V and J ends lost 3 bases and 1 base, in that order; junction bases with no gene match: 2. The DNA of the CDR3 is TGCGCCAGCAGCTGGGGGACAGGGAACACCGGGGAGCTGTTTTTT. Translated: CASSWGTGNTGELFF.

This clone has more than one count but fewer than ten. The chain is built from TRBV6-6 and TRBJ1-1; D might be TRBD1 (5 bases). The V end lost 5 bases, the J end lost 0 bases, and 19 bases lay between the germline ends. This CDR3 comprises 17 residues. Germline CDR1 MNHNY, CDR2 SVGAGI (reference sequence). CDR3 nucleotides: TGTGCCAGCAGTCCCTACAGGTTTCTCGGCATGAACACTGAAGCTTTCTTT. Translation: CASSPYRFLGMNTEAFF.

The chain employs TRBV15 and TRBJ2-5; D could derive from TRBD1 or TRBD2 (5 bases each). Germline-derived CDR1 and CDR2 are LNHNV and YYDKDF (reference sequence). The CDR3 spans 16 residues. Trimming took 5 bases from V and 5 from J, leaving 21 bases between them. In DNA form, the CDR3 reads TGTGCCACCAGCGGAGTGGTCTGGGGGACGGAGGAGACCCAGTACTTC. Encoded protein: CATSGVVWGTEETQYF. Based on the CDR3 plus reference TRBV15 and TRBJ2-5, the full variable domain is DAMVIQNPRYQVTQFGKPVTLSCSQTLNHNVMYWYQQKSSQAPKLLFHYYDKDFNNEADTPDNFQSRRPNTSFCFLDIRSPGLGDTAMYLCATSGVVWGTEETQYFGPGTRLLVL.

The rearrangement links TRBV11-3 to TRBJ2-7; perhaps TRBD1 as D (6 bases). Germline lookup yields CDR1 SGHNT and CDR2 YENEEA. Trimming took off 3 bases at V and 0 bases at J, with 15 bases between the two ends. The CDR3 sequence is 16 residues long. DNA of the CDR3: TGTGCCAGCAGCTTCGACACAGGGCTGGGCTCCTACGAGCAGTACTTC. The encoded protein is CASSFDTGLGSYEQYF.

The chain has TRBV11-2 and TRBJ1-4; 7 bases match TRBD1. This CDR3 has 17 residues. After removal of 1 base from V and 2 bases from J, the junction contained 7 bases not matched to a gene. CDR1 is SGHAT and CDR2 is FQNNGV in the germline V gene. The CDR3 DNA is TGTGCCAGCAGCTTAGCCGCAGGGGGGTGGACTAATGAAAAACTGTTTTTT. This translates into CASSLAAGGWTNEKLFF.

CDR3 region: CASRKPEAGGLGFPGELFF. CDR3 in DNA: TGTGCCAGCAGGAAACCCGAGGCGGGGGGACTAGGGTTCCCCGGGGAGCTGTTTTTT. The chain uses TRBV6-4 and TRBJ2-2, with 8 bases aligning to TRBD2. Per the germline V gene, CDR1 is MRHNA and CDR2 is SNTAGT. The ends lost 6 bases at V and 6 bases at J; junction bases unmatched: 21. The CDR3 is 19 residues long.

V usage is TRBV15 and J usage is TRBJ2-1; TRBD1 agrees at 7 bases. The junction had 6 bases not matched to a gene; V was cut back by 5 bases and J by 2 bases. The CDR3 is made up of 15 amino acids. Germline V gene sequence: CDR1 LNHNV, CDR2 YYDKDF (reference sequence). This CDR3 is CATSRPQGAYNEQFF. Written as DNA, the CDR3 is TGTGCCACCAGCCGCCCTCAGGGGGCCTACAATGAGCAGTTCTTC. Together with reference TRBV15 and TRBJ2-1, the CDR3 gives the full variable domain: DAMVIQNPRYQVTQFGKPVTLSCSQTLNHNVMYWYQQKSSQAPKLLFHYYDKDFNNEADTPDNFQSRRPNTSFCFLDIRSPGLGDTAMYLCATSRPQGAYNEQFFGPGTRLTVL.

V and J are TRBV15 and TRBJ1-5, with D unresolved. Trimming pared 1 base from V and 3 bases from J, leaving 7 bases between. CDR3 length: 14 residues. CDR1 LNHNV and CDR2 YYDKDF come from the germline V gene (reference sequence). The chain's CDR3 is CATSRGGANQPQHF. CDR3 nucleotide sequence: TGTGCCACCAGCAGAGGAGGTGCCAATCAGCCCCAGCATTTT. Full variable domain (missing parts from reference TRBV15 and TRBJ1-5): DAMVIQNPRYQVTQFGKPVTLSCSQTLNHNVMYWYQQKSSQAPKLLFHYYDKDFNNEADTPDNFQSRRPNTSFCFLDIRSPGLGDTAMYLCATSRGGANQPQHFGDGTRLSIL.

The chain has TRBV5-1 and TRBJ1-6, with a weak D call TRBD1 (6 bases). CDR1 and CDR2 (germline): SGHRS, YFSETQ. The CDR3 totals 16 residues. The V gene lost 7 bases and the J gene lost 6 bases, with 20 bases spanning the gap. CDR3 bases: TGCGCCAGCCACTCAGGGGACCATCGAGGTAATTCACCCCTCCACTTT. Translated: CASHSGDHRGNSPLHF.

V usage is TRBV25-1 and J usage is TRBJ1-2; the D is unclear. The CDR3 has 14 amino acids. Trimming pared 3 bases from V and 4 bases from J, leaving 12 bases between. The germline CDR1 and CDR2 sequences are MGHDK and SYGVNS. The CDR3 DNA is TGTGCCAGCAGTGACTCGGCCAGGATCTATGGCTACACCTTC. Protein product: CASSDSARIYGYTF.

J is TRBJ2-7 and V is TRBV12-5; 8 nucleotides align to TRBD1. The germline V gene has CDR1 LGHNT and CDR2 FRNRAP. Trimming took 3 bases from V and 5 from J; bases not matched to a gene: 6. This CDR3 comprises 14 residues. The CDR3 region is CASGFPDREDEQYF. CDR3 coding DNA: TGTGCTAGTGGTTTCCCGGACAGGGAGGACGAGCAGTACTTC.

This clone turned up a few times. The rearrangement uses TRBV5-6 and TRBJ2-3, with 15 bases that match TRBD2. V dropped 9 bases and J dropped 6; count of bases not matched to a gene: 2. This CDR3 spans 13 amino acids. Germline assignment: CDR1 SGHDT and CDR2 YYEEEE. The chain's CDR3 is CAIGTSGGDTQYF. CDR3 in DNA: TGTGCCATCGGGACTAGCGGGGGGGATACGCAGTATTTT. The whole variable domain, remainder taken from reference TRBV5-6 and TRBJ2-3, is DAGVTQSPTHLIKTRGQQVTLRCSPKSGHDTVSWYQQALGQGPQFIFQYYEEEERQRGNFPDRFSGHQFPNYSSELNVNALLLGDSALYLCAIGTSGGDTQYFGPGTRLTVL.

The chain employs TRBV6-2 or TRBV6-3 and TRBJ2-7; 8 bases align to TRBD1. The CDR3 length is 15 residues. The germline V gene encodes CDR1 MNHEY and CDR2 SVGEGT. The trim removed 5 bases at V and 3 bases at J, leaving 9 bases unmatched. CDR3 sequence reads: CASSNPGQENYEQYF. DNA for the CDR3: TGTGCCAGCAGTAACCCGGGACAGGAGAACTACGAGCAGTACTTC.

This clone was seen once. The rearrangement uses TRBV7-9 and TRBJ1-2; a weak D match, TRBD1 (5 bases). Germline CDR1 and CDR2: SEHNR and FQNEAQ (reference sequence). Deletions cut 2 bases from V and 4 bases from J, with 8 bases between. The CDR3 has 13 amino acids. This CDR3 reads CASSLTGSYGYTF. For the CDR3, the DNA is TGTGCCAGCAGCTTAACAGGTAGCTATGGCTACACCTTC.

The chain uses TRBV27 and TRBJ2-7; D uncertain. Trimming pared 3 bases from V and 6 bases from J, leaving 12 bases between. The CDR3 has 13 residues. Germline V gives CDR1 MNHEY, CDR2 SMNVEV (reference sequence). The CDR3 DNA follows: TGTGCCAGCAGTTTGTCACGGCCTGGCGAGCAGTACTTC. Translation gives CASSLSRPGEQYF.

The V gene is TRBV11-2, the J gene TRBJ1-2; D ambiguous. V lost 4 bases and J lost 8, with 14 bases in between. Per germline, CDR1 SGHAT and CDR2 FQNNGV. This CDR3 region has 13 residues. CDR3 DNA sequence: TGTGCCAGCAGCTCTCTCCTAACGCGGGGCTACACCTTC. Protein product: CASSSLLTRGYTF.

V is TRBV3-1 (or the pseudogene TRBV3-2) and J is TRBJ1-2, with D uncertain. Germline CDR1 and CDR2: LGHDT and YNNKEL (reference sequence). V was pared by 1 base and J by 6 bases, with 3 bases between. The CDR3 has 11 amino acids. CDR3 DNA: TGTGCCAGCAGCCAAGGGAATGGCTACACCTTC. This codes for CASSQGNGYTF.

CDR3 bases: TGTGCCTGGAGTCCCCGCCGGACAGGGGTACGGATTGAGCAGTTCTTC. Translating gives CAWSPRRTGVRIEQFF. The chain recombines TRBV30 with TRBJ2-1, with 9 bases aligning to TRBD1. The length of the CDR3 is 16 residues. CDR1 is GTSNPN, CDR2 SVGIG, per germline (reference sequence). The J segment lost 9 bases and the V segment lost 2 bases, leaving 14 bases of the junction unmatched.

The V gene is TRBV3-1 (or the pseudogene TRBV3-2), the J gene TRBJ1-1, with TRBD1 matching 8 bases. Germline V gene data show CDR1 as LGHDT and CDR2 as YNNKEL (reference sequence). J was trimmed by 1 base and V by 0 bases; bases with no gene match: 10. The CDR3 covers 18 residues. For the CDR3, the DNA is TGTGCCAGCAGCCAAGACCCCAGGGGGCGTGGGGGGAACACTGAAGCTTTCTTT. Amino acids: CASSQDPRGRGGNTEAFF.

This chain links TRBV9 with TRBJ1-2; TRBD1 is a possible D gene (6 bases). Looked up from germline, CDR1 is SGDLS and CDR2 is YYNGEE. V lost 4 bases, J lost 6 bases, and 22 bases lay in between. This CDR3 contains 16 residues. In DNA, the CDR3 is TGTGCCAGCAGCATCCTTGGAGGGCAGGGGCAGCATGGCTACACCTTC. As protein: CASSILGGQGQHGYTF.

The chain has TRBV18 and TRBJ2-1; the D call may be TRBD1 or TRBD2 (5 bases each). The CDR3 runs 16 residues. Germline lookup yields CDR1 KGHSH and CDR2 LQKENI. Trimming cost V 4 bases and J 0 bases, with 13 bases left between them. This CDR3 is CASSRDPPSSYNEQFF. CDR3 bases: TGTGCCAGCTCACGGGACCCTCCAAGCTCCTACAATGAGCAGTTCTTC.

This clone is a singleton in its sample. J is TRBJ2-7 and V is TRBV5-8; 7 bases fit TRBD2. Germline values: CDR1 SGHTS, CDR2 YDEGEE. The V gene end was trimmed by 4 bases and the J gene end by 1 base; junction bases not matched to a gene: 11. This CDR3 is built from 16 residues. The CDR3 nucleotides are TGTGCCAGCAGCGTTGGGGGGAGGGGACCTTCCTACGAGCAGTACTTC. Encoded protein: CASSVGGRGPSYEQYF.